Listed below are T cell receptor beta chains from one sample, sequenced in a study of cytomegalovirus exposure and HLA in healthy donors. TCRdb keeps only in-frame clones here, not all; method: immunoSEQ multiplex PCR. The data contain about 120,000 clones, just over 75% of them singletons. The sample was PBMCs. These receptors were taken from a young man in good health and CMV-seropositive. CDR3s include the opening cysteine and the closing phenylalanine or tryptophan. The order of the fields is V gene, D gene, clone size, J gene, CDR3 protein, CDR3 DNA. The D gene is left open where the match is weak. Size is stated for part of the rows, as once, few or many counts, or as a class when the clone is expanded.

>TRBV9|TRBD1|.|TRBJ1-2
CASSPGQGSYGYTF
TGTGCCAGCAGCCCGGGACAGGGAAGCTATGGCTACACCTTC
>TRBV27|.|.|TRBJ1-3
CASSDFGGGNTIYF
TGTGCCAGCAGTGACTTTGGGGGGGGAAACACCATATATTTT
>TRBV11-3|.|.|TRBJ2-7
CASSLDLRTYEQYF
TGTGCCAGCAGCTTAGATCTCAGGACCTACGAGCAGTACTTC
>TRBV29-1|TRBD1|.|TRBJ2-3
CSVRDRSTDTQYF
TGCAGCGTTAGGGACAGATCCACAGATACGCAGTATTTT
>TRBV11-2|TRBD1|.|TRBJ1-1
CASSLGQGGTEAFF
TGTGCCAGCAGCCTCGGACAGGGAGGCACTGAAGCTTTCTTT
>TRBV9|TRBD2|.|TRBJ2-3
CASSVASGGVADTQYF
TGTGCCAGCAGCGTAGCTAGCGGGGGGGTCGCAGATACGCAGTATTTT
>TRBV11-3|TRBD2|few|TRBJ2-1
CASSLAPDGRGGVNEQFF
TGTGCCAGCAGCTTAGCCCCCGATGGGCGGGGGGGCGTCAATGAGCAGTTCTTC
>TRBV30|.|.|TRBJ2-7
CAWSVSSLSYEQYF
TGTGCCTGGAGTGTAAGCTCTCTTTCCTACGAGCAGTACTTC
>TRBV28|.|.|TRBJ1-5
CASSFRQAGTQPQHF
TGTGCCAGCAGTTTCCGACAGGCCGGCACTCAGCCCCAGCATTTT
>TRBV6-5|TRBD1|.|TRBJ2-2
CASSRGTVTGELFF
TGTGCCAGCAGTAGGGGGACAGTCACCGGGGAGCTGTTTTTT
>TRBV6-5|.|once|TRBJ1-2
CANTPNNYGYTF
TGTGCCAACACACCGAATAACTATGGCTACACCTTC
>TRBV29-1|.|.|TRBJ2-3
CSVATDTQYF
TGCAGCGTTGCGACAGATACGCAGTATTTT
>TRBV19|.|.|TRBJ2-7
CATRFGGSYEQYF
TGTGCCACTCGGTTCGGCGGCTCCTACGAGCAGTACTTC
>TRBV2|TRBD1|few|TRBJ1-1
CASTDRDRVAEAFF
TGTGCCAGCACCGACCGGGACAGGGTGGCTGAAGCTTTCTTT
>TRBV19|.|.|TRBJ2-1
CASSPPGVLPTNNEQFF
TGTGCCAGTAGTCCCCCGGGTGTTTTACCAACAAACAATGAGCAGTTCTTC
>TRBV7-9|TRBD1|.|TRBJ1-6
CASRDRASGDSPLHF
TGTGCCAGCAGGGACAGGGCGTCTGGGGATTCACCCCTCCACTTT
>TRBV4-3|.|.|TRBJ1-4
CASSQVRGWDGEKLFF
TGCGCCAGCAGCCAAGTCAGGGGCTGGGATGGTGAAAAACTGTTTTTT
>TRBV29-1|TRBD1|.|TRBJ1-5
CSVGTGDYSNQPQHF
TGCAGCGTGGGGACAGGGGATTATAGCAATCAGCCCCAGCATTTT
>TRBV2|.|.|TRBJ1-1
CASHVLGQREAFF
TGTGCCAGCCATGTACTGGGGCAGCGTGAAGCTTTCTTT
>TRBV9|.|once|TRBJ1-6
CASSAPGLGPLHF
TGTGCCAGCAGCGCGCCAGGGCTTGGACCCCTCCACTTT
>TRBV11-2|.|.|TRBJ2-7
CASSPVLYEQYF
TGTGCCAGCAGCCCCGTTCTCTACGAGCAGTACTTC
>TRBV7-9|TRBD1|.|TRBJ1-2
CASIVDRGPYGYTF
TGTGCCAGCATCGTGGACAGGGGCCCATATGGCTACACCTTC
>TRBV7-9|.|.|TRBJ1-3
CASSLPGSGNTIYF
TGTGCCAGCAGCTTACCAGGGTCAGGAAACACCATATATTTT
>TRBV19|TRBD1|.|TRBJ1-2
CASSHTQGRLYGYTF
TGTGCCAGTAGTCACACACAGGGGAGGCTATATGGCTACACCTTC
>TRBV5-4|TRBD2|few|TRBJ2-3
CASSLGSSGGRADTQYF
TGTGCCAGCAGCTTGGGGTCCAGCGGGGGGCGGGCAGATACGCAGTATTTT
>TRBV5-6|TRBD2|few|TRBJ2-5
CASSLSGGQRRGQYF
TGTGCCAGCAGTTTGAGCGGGGGGCAGCGCCGGGGCCAGTACTTC
>TRBV6-5|TRBD2|once|TRBJ2-1
CASTPSGGASNEQFF
TGTGCCAGCACCCCTAGCGGGGGGGCCTCCAATGAGCAGTTCTTC
>TRBV10-3|.|.|TRBJ1-2
CAISEGGAAYGYTF
TGTGCCATCAGTGAGGGGGGGGCCGCCTATGGCTACACCTTC
>TRBV19|.|.|TRBJ1-1
CASSIASPGVTEAFF
TGTGCCAGTAGTATAGCTAGCCCAGGGGTCACTGAAGCTTTCTTT
>TRBV9|TRBD2|.|TRBJ2-7
CASSGGGEQYF
TGTGCCAGCAGCGGCGGGGGCGAGCAGTACTTC
>TRBV7-9|.|.|TRBJ2-3
CASSLALGGANADTQYF
TGTGCCAGCAGCTTAGCGTTAGGGGGGGCCAACGCAGATACGCAGTATTTT
>TRBV29-1|.|.|TRBJ2-7
CSVEVGGNEQYF
TGCAGCGTTGAGGTAGGAGGCAACGAGCAGTACTTC
>TRBV5-1|.|.|TRBJ1-4
CASSLAEATNEKLFF
TGCGCCAGCAGCTTGGCGGAGGCAACTAATGAAAAACTGTTTTTT
>TRBV6-1|.|.|TRBJ1-3
CASSGSRRDPSGNTIYF
TGTGCCAGCAGTGGTTCACGGAGGGATCCCTCTGGAAACACCATATATTTT
>TRBV12-1|.|.|TRBJ2-2
CASSLTSGGNTGELFF
TGTGCCAGCAGCTTGACTAGCGGGGGAAACACCGGGGAGCTGTTTTTT
>TRBV7-9|.|.|TRBJ2-7
CASSLGARIYEQYF
TGTGCCAGCAGCTTAGGGGCTCGAATCTACGAGCAGTACTTC
>TRBV29-1|TRBD1|.|TRBJ2-1
CSVEGDRGLKLSYNEQFF
TGCAGCGTTGAAGGGGACAGGGGGCTCAAACTATCCTACAATGAGCAGTTCTTC
>TRBV7-9|.|.|TRBJ1-6
CASSFIPSSYNSPLHF
TGTGCCAGCAGTTTTATCCCGAGCTCCTATAATTCACCCCTCCACTTT
>TRBV7-9|.|.|TRBJ2-6
CASRRTVSTMTF
TGTGCCAGCAGACGGACAGTTTCCACCATGACTTTC
>TRBV11-3|TRBD1|once|TRBJ1-1
CASSLQGTGTEAFF
TGTGCCAGCAGCTTACAGGGGACAGGCACTGAAGCTTTCTTT
>TRBV5-8|.|.|TRBJ2-1
CASSLGGSGFDEQFF
TGTGCCAGCAGCTTGGGAGGGTCCGGATTTGATGAGCAGTTCTTC
>TRBV2|.|.|TRBJ1-2
CASSESAGLGANYGYTF
TGTGCCAGCAGTGAATCGGCAGGGTTGGGTGCTAACTATGGCTACACCTTC
>TRBV30|.|.|TRBJ2-2
CAWSGQSTGELFF
TGTGCCTGGAGCGGACAGAGCACCGGGGAGCTGTTTTTT
>TRBV9|.|.|TRBJ2-2
CASSVVDSNTGELFF
TGTGCCAGCAGCGTAGTGGACAGCAACACCGGGGAGCTGTTTTTT
>TRBV5-1|.|.|TRBJ2-3
CASSLPPFGGGTDTQYF
TGCGCCAGCAGCTTGCCCCCCTTTGGAGGGGGCACAGATACGCAGTATTTT
>TRBV9|.|once|TRBJ1-6
CASSVSGDNSPLHF
TGTGCCAGCAGCGTATCAGGGGATAATTCACCCCTCCACTTT
>TRBV28|.|.|TRBJ1-5
CASMGQPNQPQHF
TGTGCCAGCATGGGGCAGCCCAATCAGCCCCAGCATTTT